These T cell receptor beta chains were read from a single sample in a study of cytomegalovirus exposure and HLA in healthy donors. Sequencing was performed with immunoSEQ multiplex PCR; in TCRdb, only in-frame clones are kept and a portion is missing. The sample gives under 200,000 clones, 65% to 80% of which show up once; under 3% is in the top ten. The specimen sequenced was PBMCs. These receptors were collected from a woman aged 50 to 65 in good health and CMV-seropositive. Both conserved end residues are part of each CDR3. The D gene is left open where the match is weak. Some rows have no size entry. The others give once, few or many, or a class for an expanded clone.

>14|TRBJ1-5|NA|NA|TRBV6-1
CASLLRVSNQPQHF
TGTGCCAGCCTTCTCAGGGTTAGCAATCAGCCCCAGCATTTT
>14|TRBJ2-7|NA|NA|TRBV6-5
CASSYRPTGYEQYF
TGTGCCAGCAGTTACCGCCCCACGGGGTACGAGCAGTACTTC
>13|TRBJ2-5|NA|TRBD1|TRBV30
CAWSRQGRETQYF
TGTGCCTGGAGTAGACAGGGGAGGGAGACCCAGTACTTC
>13|TRBJ2-5|NA|NA|TRBV5-6
CASSLAGSETQYF
TGTGCCAGCAGCTTGGCAGGGTCAGAGACCCAGTACTTC
>17|TRBJ2-5|NA|TRBD1|TRBV4-1
CASSQGLDLRGRETQYF
TGCGCCAGCAGCCAAGGCTTGGATTTAAGGGGGCGGGAGACCCAGTACTTC
>14|TRBJ1-3|NA|NA|TRBV6-1
CASIGQISGNTIYF
TGTGCCAGCATTGGGCAGATCTCTGGAAACACCATATATTTT
>13|TRBJ1-6|NA|NA|TRBV12-5
CASGIRERSPLHF
TGTGCTAGTGGGATAAGGGAGAGGTCACCCCTCCACTTT
>15|TRBJ2-3|NA|NA|TRBV19
CASSTSGGGTDTQYF
TGTGCCAGTAGTACCTCCGGCGGGGGCACAGATACGCAGTATTTT
>14|TRBJ1-5|once|TRBD1|TRBV27
CASSRGADNQPQHF
TGTGCCAGCAGCAGGGGGGCTGACAATCAGCCCCAGCATTTT
>15|TRBJ1-5|NA|NA|TRBV19
CASSLNHRDGQPQHF
TGTGCCAGTAGTCTCAACCACAGGGATGGCCAGCCCCAGCATTTT
>16|TRBJ1-4|once|TRBD1|TRBV19
CASSVGTGATNEKLFF
TGTGCCAGTAGTGTGGGGACAGGGGCAACTAATGAAAAACTGTTTTTT
>13|TRBJ1-6|once|TRBD1|TRBV6-5
CASRAGGNSPLHF
TGTGCCAGCAGGGCAGGGGGAAATTCACCCCTCCACTTT
>14|TRBJ1-1|NA|NA|TRBV6-6
CASTVWEGVSEAFF
TGTGCCAGCACAGTGTGGGAGGGGGTGAGTGAAGCTTTCTTT
>17|TRBJ2-7|NA|TRBD1|TRBV5-6
CASSLEGMGTGVYEQYF
TGTGCCAGCAGCTTGGAAGGGATGGGGACAGGGGTCTACGAGCAGTACTTC
>13|TRBJ2-1|NA|TRBD2|TRBV6-5
CASTSGDYNEQFF
TGTGCCAGCACCAGCGGGGACTACAATGAGCAGTTCTTC
>15|TRBJ2-5|NA|TRBD1|TRBV5-1
CASSFQGAQQETQYF
TGCGCCAGCAGCTTCCAGGGGGCGCAGCAAGAGACCCAGTACTTC
>14|TRBJ1-5|NA|NA|TRBV10-3
CAISDRRSNQPQHF
TGTGCCATCAGTGATAGGCGGAGCAATCAGCCCCAGCATTTT
>15|TRBJ1-1|NA|NA|TRBV5-1
CASSLGEPADTEAFF
TGCGCCAGCAGCTTGGGGGAGCCTGCGGACACTGAAGCTTTCTTT
>19|TRBJ1-1|NA|TRBD1|TRBV13
CASSLRRGGQGARRTEAFF
TGTGCCAGCAGCTTAAGGCGTGGTGGCCAGGGGGCCCGTAGGACTGAAGCTTTCTTT
>15|TRBJ2-7|NA|NA|TRBV2
CASSDSRLLFYEQYF
TGTGCCAGCAGTGATTCGCGGCTTTTGTTCTACGAGCAGTACTTC
>15|TRBJ1-1|NA|TRBD1|TRBV5-1
CASRSGTDLNTEAFF
TGCGCCAGCAGATCGGGGACAGACTTGAACACTGAAGCTTTCTTT
>15|TRBJ1-2|NA|NA|TRBV16
CASSPVAQSGEGYTF
TGTGCCAGCAGCCCCGTTGCCCAATCAGGGGAAGGCTACACCTTC
>13|TRBJ1-2|NA|TRBD1|TRBV6-5
CASARDRGYGYTF
TGTGCCAGCGCCCGGGACAGGGGCTATGGCTACACCTTC